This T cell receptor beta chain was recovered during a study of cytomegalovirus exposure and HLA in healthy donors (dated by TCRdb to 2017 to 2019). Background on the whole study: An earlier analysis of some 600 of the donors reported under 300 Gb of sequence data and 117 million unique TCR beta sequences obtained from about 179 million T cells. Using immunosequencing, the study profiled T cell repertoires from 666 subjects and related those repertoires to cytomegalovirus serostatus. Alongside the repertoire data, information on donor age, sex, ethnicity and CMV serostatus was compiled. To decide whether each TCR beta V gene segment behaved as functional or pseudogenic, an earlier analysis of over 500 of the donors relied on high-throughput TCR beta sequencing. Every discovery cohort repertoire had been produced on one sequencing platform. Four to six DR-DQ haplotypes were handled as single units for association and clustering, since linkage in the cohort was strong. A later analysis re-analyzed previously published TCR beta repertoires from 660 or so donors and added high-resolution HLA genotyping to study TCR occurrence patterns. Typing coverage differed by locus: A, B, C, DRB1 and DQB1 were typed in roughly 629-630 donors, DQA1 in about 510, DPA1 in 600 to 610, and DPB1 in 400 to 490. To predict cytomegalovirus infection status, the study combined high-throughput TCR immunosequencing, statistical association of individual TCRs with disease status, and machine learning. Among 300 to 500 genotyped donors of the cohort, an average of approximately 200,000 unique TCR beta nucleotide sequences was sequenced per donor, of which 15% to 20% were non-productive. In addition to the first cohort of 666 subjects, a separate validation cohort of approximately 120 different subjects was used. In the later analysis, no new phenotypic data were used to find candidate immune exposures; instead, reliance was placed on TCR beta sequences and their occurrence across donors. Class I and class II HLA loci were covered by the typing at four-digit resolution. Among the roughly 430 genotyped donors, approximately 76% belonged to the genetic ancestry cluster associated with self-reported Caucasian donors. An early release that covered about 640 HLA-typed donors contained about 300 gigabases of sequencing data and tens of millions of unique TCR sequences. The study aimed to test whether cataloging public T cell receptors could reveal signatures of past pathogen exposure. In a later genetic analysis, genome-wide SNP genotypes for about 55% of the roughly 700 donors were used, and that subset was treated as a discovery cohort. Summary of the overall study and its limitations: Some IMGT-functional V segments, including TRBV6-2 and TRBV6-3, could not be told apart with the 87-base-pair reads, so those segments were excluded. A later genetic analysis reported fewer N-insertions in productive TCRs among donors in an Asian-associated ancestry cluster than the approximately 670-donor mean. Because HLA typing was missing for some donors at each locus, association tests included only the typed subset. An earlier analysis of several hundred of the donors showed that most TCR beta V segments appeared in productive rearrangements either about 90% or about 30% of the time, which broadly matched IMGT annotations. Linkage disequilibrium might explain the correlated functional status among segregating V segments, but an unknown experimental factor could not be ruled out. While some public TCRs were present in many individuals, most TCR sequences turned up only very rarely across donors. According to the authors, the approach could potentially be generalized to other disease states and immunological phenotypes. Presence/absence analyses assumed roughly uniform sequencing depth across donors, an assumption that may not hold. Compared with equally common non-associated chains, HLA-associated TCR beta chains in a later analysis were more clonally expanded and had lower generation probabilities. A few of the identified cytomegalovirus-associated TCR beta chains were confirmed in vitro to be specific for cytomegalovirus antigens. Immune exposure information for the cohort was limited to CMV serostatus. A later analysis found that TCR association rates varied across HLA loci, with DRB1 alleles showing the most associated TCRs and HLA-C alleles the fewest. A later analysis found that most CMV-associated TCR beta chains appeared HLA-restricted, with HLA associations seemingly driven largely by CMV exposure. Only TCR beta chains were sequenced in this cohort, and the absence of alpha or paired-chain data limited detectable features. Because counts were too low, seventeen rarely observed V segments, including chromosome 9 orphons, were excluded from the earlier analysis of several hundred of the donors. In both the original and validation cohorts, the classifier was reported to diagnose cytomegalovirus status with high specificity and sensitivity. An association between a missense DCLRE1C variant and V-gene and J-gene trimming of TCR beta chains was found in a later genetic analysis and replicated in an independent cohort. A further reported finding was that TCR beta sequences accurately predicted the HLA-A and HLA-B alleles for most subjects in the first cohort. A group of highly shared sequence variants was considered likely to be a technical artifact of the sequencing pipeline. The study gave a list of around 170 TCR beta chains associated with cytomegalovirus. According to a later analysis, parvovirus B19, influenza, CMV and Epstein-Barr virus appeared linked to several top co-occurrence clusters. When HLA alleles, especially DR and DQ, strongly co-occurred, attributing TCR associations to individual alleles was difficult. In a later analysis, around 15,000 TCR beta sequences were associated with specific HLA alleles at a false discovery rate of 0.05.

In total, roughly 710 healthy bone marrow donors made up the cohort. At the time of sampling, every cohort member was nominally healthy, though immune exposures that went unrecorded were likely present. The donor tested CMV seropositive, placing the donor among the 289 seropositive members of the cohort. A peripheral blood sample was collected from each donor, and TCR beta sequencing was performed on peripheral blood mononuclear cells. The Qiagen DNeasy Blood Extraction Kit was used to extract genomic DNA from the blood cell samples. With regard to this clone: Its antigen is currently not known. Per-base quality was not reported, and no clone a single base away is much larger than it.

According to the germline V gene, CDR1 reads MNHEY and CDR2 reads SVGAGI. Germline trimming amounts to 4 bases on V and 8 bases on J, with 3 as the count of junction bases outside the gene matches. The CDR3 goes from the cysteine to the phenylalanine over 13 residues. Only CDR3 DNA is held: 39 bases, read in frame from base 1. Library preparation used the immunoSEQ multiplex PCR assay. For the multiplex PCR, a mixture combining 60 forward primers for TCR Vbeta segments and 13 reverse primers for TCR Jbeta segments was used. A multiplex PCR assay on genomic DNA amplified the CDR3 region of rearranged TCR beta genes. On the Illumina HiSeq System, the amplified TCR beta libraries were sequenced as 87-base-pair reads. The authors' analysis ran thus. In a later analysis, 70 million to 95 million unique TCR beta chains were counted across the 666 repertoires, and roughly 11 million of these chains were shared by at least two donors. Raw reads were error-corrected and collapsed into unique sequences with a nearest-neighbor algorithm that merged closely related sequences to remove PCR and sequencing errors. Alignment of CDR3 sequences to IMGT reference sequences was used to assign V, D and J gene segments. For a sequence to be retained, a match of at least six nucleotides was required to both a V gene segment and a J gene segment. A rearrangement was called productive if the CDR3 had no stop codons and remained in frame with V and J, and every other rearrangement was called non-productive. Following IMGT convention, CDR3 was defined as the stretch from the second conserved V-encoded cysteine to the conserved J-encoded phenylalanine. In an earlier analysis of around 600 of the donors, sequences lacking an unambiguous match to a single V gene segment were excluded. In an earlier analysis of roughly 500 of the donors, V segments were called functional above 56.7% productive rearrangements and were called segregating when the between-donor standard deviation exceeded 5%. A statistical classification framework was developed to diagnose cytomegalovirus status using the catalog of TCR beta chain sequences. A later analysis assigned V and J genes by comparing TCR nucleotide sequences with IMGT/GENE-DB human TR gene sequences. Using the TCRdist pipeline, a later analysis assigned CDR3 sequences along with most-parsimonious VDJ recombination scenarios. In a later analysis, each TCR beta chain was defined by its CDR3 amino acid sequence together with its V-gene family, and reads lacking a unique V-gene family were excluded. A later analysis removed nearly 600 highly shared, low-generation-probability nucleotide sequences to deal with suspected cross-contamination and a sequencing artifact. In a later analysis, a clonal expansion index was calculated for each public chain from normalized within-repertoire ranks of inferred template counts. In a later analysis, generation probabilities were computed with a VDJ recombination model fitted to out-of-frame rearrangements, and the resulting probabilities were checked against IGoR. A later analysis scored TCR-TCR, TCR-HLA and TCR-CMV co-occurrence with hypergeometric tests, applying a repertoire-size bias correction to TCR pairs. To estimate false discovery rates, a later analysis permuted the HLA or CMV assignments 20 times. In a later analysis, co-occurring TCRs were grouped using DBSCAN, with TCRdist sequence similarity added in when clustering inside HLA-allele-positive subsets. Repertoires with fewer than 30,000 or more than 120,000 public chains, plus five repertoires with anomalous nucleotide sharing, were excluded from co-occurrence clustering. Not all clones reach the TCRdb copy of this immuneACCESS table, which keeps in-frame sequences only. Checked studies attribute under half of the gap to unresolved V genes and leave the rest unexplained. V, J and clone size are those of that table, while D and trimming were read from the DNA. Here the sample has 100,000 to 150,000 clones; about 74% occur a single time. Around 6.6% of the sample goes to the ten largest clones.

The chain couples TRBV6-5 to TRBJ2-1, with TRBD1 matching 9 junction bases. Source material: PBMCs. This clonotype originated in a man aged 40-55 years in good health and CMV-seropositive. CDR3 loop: CASSLQGAHEQFF. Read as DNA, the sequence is TGTGCCAGCAGTTTACAGGGGGCCCATGAGCAGTTCTTC.